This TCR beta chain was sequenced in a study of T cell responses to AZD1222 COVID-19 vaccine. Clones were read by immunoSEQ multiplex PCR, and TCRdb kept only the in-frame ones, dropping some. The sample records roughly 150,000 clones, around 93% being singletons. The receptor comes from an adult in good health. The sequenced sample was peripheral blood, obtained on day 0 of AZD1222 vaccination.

CDR3 bases: TGTGCCAGCAGCCGGGGCACGCTATATGGCTACACCTTC. Amino acids: CASSRGTLYGYTF. The chain has TRBV27 and TRBJ1-2, with a weak D call TRBD1 (5 bases). V shed 6 bases and J shed 5 bases, with 13 bases lying between them. Germline-derived CDR1 and CDR2 are MNHEY and SMNVEV (reference sequence). The CDR3 sequence is 13 residues long.